This T cell receptor beta chain was documented in a study of shared clonotypes between healthy human individuals. The study, taken as a whole, reports: Clonotypes shared by all four donors outscored non-shared clonotypes in generation probability.

The method was immunoSEQ multiplex PCR; TCRdb's version includes in-frame clones alone and lacks a portion of them. The sample lists more than 2,000,000 clones, roughly 92% occurring once. This clone occurred once. Antigen: not known. J was trimmed by 2 bases and V by 4 bases; bases with no gene match: 4. This CDR3 comprises 14 residues. Germline CDR1 reads SGHNT; CDR2 reads YYREEE (reference sequence). The source of this sequence is a young man in good health. Sequencing input: naive CD4+ T cells sorted from blood. Noted subset: CD45RA+ positively selected. This sequence joins TRBV5-4 and TRBJ1-1; 8 nucleotides align to TRBD1. CDR3 nucleotide sequence: TGTGCCAGCAGCATTCAGGGGGCCAACACTGAAGCTTTCTTT. Its protein product is CASSIQGANTEAFF.